Below, 29 T cell receptor beta chains from the same sample are listed, as sequenced in a study of T cell responses to AZD1222 COVID-19 vaccine. Clones were read by immunoSEQ multiplex PCR, and TCRdb kept only the in-frame ones, dropping some. The sample holds under 100,000 clones; more than 70% are singletons and the top ten take roughly 3%. Specimen: peripheral blood, collected on day 0 of AZD1222 vaccination. Receptors originate from an adult in good health.

This chain connects TRBV6-5 to TRBJ1-1; 8 bases match TRBD1. Trimming removed 3 bases from V and 5 bases from J; junction bases left unmatched: 2. The CDR3 runs to 13 residues. Germline assignment: CDR1 MNHEY and CDR2 SVGAGI. The CDR3 DNA follows: TGTGCCAGCAGTTATACAGGGGGGACTGAAGCTTTCTTT. This translates into CASSYTGGTEAFF.

The chain uses TRBV18 and TRBJ2-7; 8 nucleotides match TRBD1. The CDR3 runs to 16 residues. The germline gives CDR1 KGHSH, CDR2 LQKENI. The V and J ends lost 3 bases and 5 bases, in that order; junction bases with no gene match: 12. The CDR3 here is CASSPSAGQGGHEQYF. CDR3 in DNA: TGTGCCAGCTCACCCTCAGCCGGACAGGGTGGCCACGAGCAGTACTTC. Variable domain in full (rest from reference TRBV18 and TRBJ2-7): NAGVMQNPRHLVRRRGQEARLRCSPMKGHSHVYWYRQLPEEGLKFMVYLQKENIIDESGMPKERFSAEFPKEGPSILRIQQVVRGDSAAYFCASSPSAGQGGHEQYFGPGTRLTVT.

CDR3 region: CAWSPRRGGTNYGYTF. The DNA for the CDR3 is TGTGCCTGGAGTCCCAGACGGGGGGGAACTAACTATGGCTACACCTTC. The rearrangement links TRBV30 to TRBJ1-2; possible D gene TRBD1, 5 bases. The CDR3 has 16 residues. The germline CDR1 and CDR2 sequences are GTSNPN and SVGIG (reference sequence). Trimming took off 2 bases at V and 0 bases at J, with 16 bases between the two ends. Supplemented by reference TRBV30 and TRBJ1-2, the full variable domain reads SQTIHQWPATLVQPVGSPLSLECTVEGTSNPNLYWYRQAAGRGLQLLFYSVGIGQISSEVPQNLSASRPQDRQFILSSKKLLLSDSGFYLCAWSPRRGGTNYGYTFGSGTRLTVV.

The chain is built from TRBV21-1 and TRBJ1-1; no DNA check was done on the table's D call, TRBD1. TRBV21-1 is a documented pseudogene. This CDR3 is built from 14 residues. CDR3 amino acids: CASSPEGAPPEAFF. CDR3 bases: TGTGCCAGCAGCCCAGAGGGGGCGCCTCCTGAAGCTTTCTTT.

The V call is TRBV19, the J call TRBJ1-5; no definite D call. V lost 4 bases and J 5 bases, leaving 12 bases between the germline ends. Germline loops: CDR1 LNHDA, CDR2 SQIVND (reference sequence). The CDR3 is 14 residues long. The CDR3 DNA follows: TGTGCCAGTAGTACTCCCCTCCGCGATCAGCCCCAGCATTTT. Protein product: CASSTPLRDQPQHF.

This chain joins TRBV29-1 and TRBJ1-2, with a tentative D call TRBD1 (5 bases). V was clipped by 7 bases and J by 8 bases, with 17 bases between them. Germline-derived CDR1 and CDR2 are SQVTM and ANQGSEA. The CDR3 consists of 12 residues. The CDR3 spells CSGTGTLEGYTF. Written as DNA, the CDR3 is TGCAGCGGCACCGGGACCCTCGAAGGCTACACCTTC.

The chain joins TRBV27 to TRBJ2-7; D may be TRBD1 (5 bases). V lost 10 bases, J lost 1 base, and 23 bases lay in between. The CDR3 totals 16 residues. Looked up from germline, CDR1 is MNHEY and CDR2 is SMNVEV (reference sequence). CDR3 sequence: CATQLRQFIGSYEQYF. DNA of the CDR3: TGTGCCACCCAGTTGAGACAGTTCATTGGTTCCTACGAGCAGTACTTC.

This clone was counted between two and nine times. The rearrangement joins TRBV6-5 to TRBJ1-5, with 8 bases lining up with TRBD1. The V gene end was trimmed by 6 bases and the J gene end by 2 bases; junction bases not matched to a gene: 6. Germline CDR1 reads MNHEY; CDR2 reads SVGAGI. There are 15 residues in the CDR3. The CDR3 loop reads CASSLLGQGNQPQHF. Here the CDR3 DNA reads TGTGCCAGCAGCCTCCTGGGACAGGGCAATCAGCCCCAGCATTTT.

The V and J genes are TRBV7-9 and TRBJ1-3; possibly TRBD1 for D (5 bases). V shed 5 bases and J shed 3 bases, with 17 bases lying between them. Germline assignment: CDR1 SEHNR and CDR2 FQNEAQ (reference sequence). CDR3 length: 16 amino acids. The CDR3 DNA sequence: TGTGCCAGCAGCCAGGGCCGGACGGACCTTGGAAACACCATATATTTT. This encodes CASSQGRTDLGNTIYF.

About this clone itself: This CDR3 is also generated by other DNA sequences in the sample. The genes are TRBV30 and TRBJ1-1; 7 bases match TRBD1. The germline V gene encodes CDR1 GTSNPN and CDR2 SVGIG (reference sequence). J lost 1 base, V lost 3 bases, and 2 bases had no gene match. The CDR3 contains 13 residues. The CDR3 reads CAWRTGPNTEAFF. Written as DNA, the CDR3 is TGTGCCTGGAGGACAGGGCCGAACACTGAAGCTTTCTTT.

The gene calls are TRBV3-1 (or the pseudogene TRBV3-2) and TRBJ2-7; D tentatively reads TRBD1 or TRBD2 (5 bases each). CDR3 length: 17 residues. Trimming cost V 0 bases and J 6 bases, with 21 bases left between them. Looked up from germline, CDR1 is LGHDT and CDR2 is YNNKEL (reference sequence). The CDR3 protein is CASSQERGRDWRSEQYF. DNA of the CDR3: TGTGCCAGCAGCCAAGAGAGGGGTCGCGACTGGAGAAGCGAGCAGTACTTC.

This clone was counted only a few times. The chain is built from TRBV30 and TRBJ1-3, with D possibly being TRBD1 (5 bases). Germline lookup yields CDR1 GTSNPN and CDR2 SVGIG (reference sequence). The V and J ends lost 0 bases and 8 bases respectively, with 11 bases between them. The CDR3 sequence is 13 residues long. As DNA, the CDR3 is TGTGCCTGGAGTGTCAGGGATAGGGACACCATATATTTT. Its translation is CAWSVRDRDTIYF.

Turning to this clone: A read error is likely here: a far larger clone is one base away. The V call is TRBV7-9, the J call TRBJ1-1, with 8 bases aligning to TRBD1. From germline, CDR1 is SEHNR and CDR2 FQNEAQ (reference sequence). The CDR3 length is 15 residues. V lost 8 bases and J lost 5; bases outside the gene matches: 13. The CDR3 bases are TGTGCCAGCGGCACGTCCAGGGGGCGTAGTACTGAAGCTTTCTTT. Protein product: CASGTSRGRSTEAFF.

The rearrangement joins TRBV15 to TRBJ2-7; no firm D call. V lost 0 bases, J lost 7 bases, and 10 bases lay in between. There are 13 residues in the CDR3. Germline CDR1 LNHNV, CDR2 YYDKDF (reference sequence). CDR3 nucleotide sequence: TGTGCCACCAGCAGAGATCAGGCAGTGGAGCAGTACTTC. Translating gives CATSRDQAVEQYF.

The table lists this clone with a count of one. The rearrangement joins TRBV5-4 to TRBJ2-3, with 12 bases aligning to TRBD2. The CDR3 spans 20 residues. The germline gives CDR1 SGHNT, CDR2 YYREEE (reference sequence). V gave up 0 bases and J gave up 2 bases; unmatched junction bases: 13. In DNA, the CDR3 is TGTGCCAGCAGCTTGGAAGGGGGGGGACTAGCGGGCCCGAACACAGATACGCAGTATTTT. This sequence encodes CASSLEGGGLAGPNTDTQYF.

V usage is TRBV7-9 and J usage is TRBJ1-5; TRBD1 is a possible D gene (5 bases). Germline lookup yields CDR1 SEHNR and CDR2 FQNEAQ (reference sequence). The V end was cut by 5 bases, the J end by 5 bases, with 13 bases between. CDR3 length: 14 amino acids. The CDR3 loop is CASSALDSYQPQHF. DNA for the CDR3: TGTGCCAGCAGCGCCCTCGACAGTTATCAGCCCCAGCATTTT.

V and J are TRBV30 and TRBJ1-2; 8 bases map to TRBD1. The germline CDR1 and CDR2 sequences are GTSNPN and SVGIG (reference sequence). The CDR3 consists of 14 residues. J was trimmed by 8 bases and V by 5 bases; bases with no gene match: 13. CDR3 in DNA: TGTGCCTGGCTCCGGACAGGGATAATGGAGGGCTACACCTTC. Its translation: CAWLRTGIMEGYTF.

The chain employs TRBV20-1 and TRBJ2-1; a possible D gene is TRBD1 (5 bases). Trimming removed 4 bases at V and 7 bases at J, with 5 bases between. The CDR3 runs to 10 residues. Germline V gives CDR1 DFQATT, CDR2 SNEGSKA (reference sequence). CDR3 sequence: CSATGNEQFF. CDR3 nucleotide sequence: TGCAGTGCTACAGGGAATGAGCAGTTCTTC.

Here the CDR3 DNA reads TGTGCCAGCAGTATACCCAGGGGAAATGAGCAGTTCTTC. Translated, it gives CASSIPRGNEQFF. The chain has TRBV12-3 or TRBV12-4 and TRBJ2-1, with a tentative D call TRBD1 (6 bases). CDR3 length equals 13 residues. Trimming left V 5 bases short and J 7 bases short, with 12 bases between.

The rearrangement joins TRBV30 to TRBJ1-4, with 9 bases fitting TRBD1. In germline, CDR1 is GTSNPN, CDR2 SVGIG (reference sequence). V lost 8 bases and J lost 8; bases outside the gene matches: 6. The CDR3 has 12 residues. The CDR3 loop is CARAGTGEKLFF. The CDR3 DNA is TGTGCCCGAGCCGGGACAGGGGAAAAACTGTTTTTT.

J is TRBJ1-3 and V is TRBV9; 8 bases fit TRBD1. From germline, CDR1 is SGDLS and CDR2 YYNGEE. V trimming: 8 bases; J trimming: 5 bases; junction bases outside the gene matches: 12. CDR3 length: 15 residues. In nucleotides, the CDR3 is TGTGCCAGGGGTTCAGGGGGCGGTGTTAGAAACACCATATATTTT. It is translated as CARGSGGGVRNTIYF. The whole variable domain, filled in from reference TRBV9 and TRBJ1-3, reads DSGVTQTPKHLITATGQRVTLRCSPRSGDLSVYWYQQSLDQGLQFLIQYYNGEERAKGNILERFSAQQFPDLHSELNLSSLELGDSALYFCARGSGGGVRNTIYFGEGSWLTVV.

This chain connects TRBV6-5 to TRBJ1-1, with no clear D. V dropped 0 bases and J dropped 3 bases, with 8 bases sitting between them. The CDR3 spans 14 residues. CDR1 is MNHEY and CDR2 is SVGAGI in the germline V gene. CDR3 loop: CASSYSIRYTEAFF. The CDR3 nucleotides read TGTGCCAGCAGTTACTCGATCCGGTACACTGAAGCTTTCTTT.

This clone was found a few times. The rearrangement uses TRBV15 and TRBJ1-4, with 7 bases matching TRBD1. The CDR3 is made up of 15 amino acids. From germline, CDR1 is LNHNV and CDR2 YYDKDF (reference sequence). The V gene end was trimmed by 1 base and the J gene end by 5 bases; junction bases not matched to a gene: 4. The CDR3 spells CATSRVKGANEKLFF. The CDR3 DNA is TGTGCCACCAGCAGAGTCAAGGGGGCGAATGAAAAACTGTTTTTT.

The chain's CDR3 is CASSPIMGPGNTEAFF. The CDR3 coding sequence is TGTGCCAGCAGCCCCATTATGGGCCCAGGGAACACTGAAGCTTTCTTT. V usage is TRBV7-2 and J usage is TRBJ1-1; D unresolved. CDR3 length equals 16 residues. CDR1 is SGHTA and CDR2 is FQGNSA in the germline V gene. Trimming took 5 bases from V and 1 from J, leaving 17 bases between them.

The sample holds one count of this clone. The J gene is TRBJ1-5, the V gene TRBV28; 7 nucleotides align to TRBD1. V shed 3 bases and J 4 bases; nucleotides not matched to a gene: 6. Germline V lookup: CDR1 MDHEN, CDR2 SYDVKM. The CDR3 spans 15 residues. The CDR3 nucleotides read TGTGCCAGCAGTTTGGGGGGACAGTTAAATCAGCCCCAGCATTTT. Translated, it gives CASSLGGQLNQPQHF.

The V call is TRBV5-4, the J call TRBJ2-3; D is ambiguous. CDR3 length: 14 amino acids. Trimming cost V 4 bases and J 2 bases, with 11 bases left between them. The V gene's germline CDR1 is SGHNT and CDR2 YYREEE (reference sequence). For the CDR3, the DNA is TGTGCCAGCAGCACGGGCCTACTCACAGATACGCAGTATTTT. Translated, it gives CASSTGLLTDTQYF.

V gene TRBV3-1 (or the pseudogene TRBV3-2) combines with J gene TRBJ2-1; 14 bases match TRBD2. The CDR3 length is 16 residues. The V segment lost 4 bases and the J segment 5 bases; nucleotides outside the gene matches: 4. The V gene's germline CDR1 is LGHDT and CDR2 YNNKEL (reference sequence). The CDR3 reads CASSLRTSGGNNEQFF. CDR3 DNA: TGTGCCAGCAGCCTTCGGACTAGCGGGGGGAACAATGAGCAGTTCTTC.

The chain recombines TRBV24-1 with TRBJ1-1; 7 bases fit TRBD1. This CDR3 spans 14 amino acids. Germline V gene sequence: CDR1 KGHDR, CDR2 SFDVKD. V lost 2 bases, J lost 5 bases, and 4 bases stayed unmatched. The DNA of the CDR3 is TGTGCCACCAGTGATTCCACAGGGGAAACTGAAGCTTTCTTT. Translating gives CATSDSTGETEAFF.

The V and J genes are TRBV11-2 and TRBJ1-1, with D possibly TRBD1 on 5 matching bases. Per the germline V gene, CDR1 is SGHAT and CDR2 is FQNNGV. There are 14 residues in the CDR3. Trimming shortened V by 5 bases and J by 3 bases, and 13 bases separated the two germline ends. The CDR3 sequence: CASSPRWGDTEAFF. The DNA of the CDR3 is TGTGCCAGCAGCCCCCGTTGGGGGGACACTGAAGCTTTCTTT.